These 29 T cell receptor beta chains were all obtained from the same sample, sequenced in a study of T-cell memory formation after mild COVID-19. TCRdb reprocessed the 5' RACE reads with MiXCR, giving one entry per CDR3 protein. This sample yields hundreds of thousands of distinct CDR3 sequences, of which about a fifth are seen a single time; approximately 12% belongs to the top ten. Sequencing input: PBMCs or a T cell subset sorted from them (not recorded which). Receptor source: an adult woman who had mild COVID-19 (a few samples of this study predate the infection). Cell type and time point are not known.

The chain joins TRBV7-9 to TRBJ2-2; TRBD1 matches 7 bases. The CDR3 spans 13 residues. The V gene end was trimmed by 9 bases and the J gene end by 4 bases; junction bases not matched to a gene: 5. The germline gives CDR1 SEHNR, CDR2 FQNEAQ (reference sequence). The CDR3 sequence: CARDRDSTGELFF. DNA of the CDR3: TGTGCCAGGGACCGGGACAGCACCGGGGAGCTGTTTTTT.

V is TRBV12-3 or TRBV12-4 and J is TRBJ1-2; 7 nucleotides match TRBD1. This CDR3 contains 13 residues. With 7 bases clipped from V and 6 bases from J, the junction kept 8 bases outside the gene matches. CDR3 in DNA: TGTGCCAGCACCCTTACAGGGGTTCATGGCTACACCTTC. Amino acids: CASTLTGVHGYTF.

The chain carries TRBV5-1 and TRBJ2-2, with D perhaps TRBD2 (5 bases). The CDR3 is 15 amino acids. V gave up 2 bases and J gave up 5 bases, with 13 bases separating them. The germline V gene encodes CDR1 SGHRS and CDR2 YFSETQ. The CDR3 nucleotides are TGCGCCAGCAGCTTTTCAGGCCCGGGAACCGGGGAGCTGTTTTTT. Its protein is CASSFSGPGTGELFF.

The rearrangement joins TRBV11-2 to TRBJ2-3; 8 bases align to TRBD2. Looked up from germline, CDR1 is SGHAT and CDR2 is FQNNGV. Trimming cost V 5 bases and J 4 bases; bases outside gene matches: 17. The CDR3 extends over 18 amino acids. CDR3 sequence: CASSARTWGSGGPDTQYF. CDR3 DNA sequence: TGTGCCAGCAGCGCACGGACCTGGGGGAGCGGGGGCCCAGATACGCAGTATTTT.

The V call is TRBV4-1, the J call TRBJ2-2, with 10 bases lining up with TRBD2. The CDR3 runs 17 residues. In germline, CDR1 is MGHRA, CDR2 YSYEKL. V lost 1 base, J lost 3 bases, and 5 bases stayed unmatched. CDR3 DNA: TGCGCCAGCAGCCAAGTGTGGACTAGCGGATACACCGGGGAGCTGTTTTTT. This encodes CASSQVWTSGYTGELFF.

This clonotype appeared a few times. V and J are TRBV20-1 and TRBJ1-1, with 8 positions matching TRBD1. The CDR3 extends over 15 amino acids. With 0 bases clipped from V and 5 bases from J, the junction kept 8 bases outside the gene matches. Germline V lookup: CDR1 DFQATT, CDR2 SNEGSKA (reference sequence). The CDR3, as DNA: TGCAGTGCTAGAGATCCGGGACAGGCGAGGACTGAAGCTTTCTTT. Protein: CSARDPGQARTEAFF.

This clonotype was observed at least ten times. This chain connects TRBV5-1 to TRBJ2-1; 11 nucleotides align to TRBD1. Germline values: CDR1 SGHRS, CDR2 YFSETQ. V was pared by 3 bases and J by 6 bases, with 2 bases of the junction left unmatched. This CDR3 has 14 amino acids. The CDR3, as DNA: TGCGCCAGCAGCTCGGGACAGGGGGGCAATGAGCAGTTCTTC. It yields the protein CASSSGQGGNEQFF.

This rearrangement joins TRBV18 to TRBJ2-2; 10 bases map to TRBD1. The CDR3 totals 16 residues. Germline CDR1 is KGHSH and CDR2 is LQKENI. Trimming at V came to 2 bases and at J to 4 bases, leaving 4 bases not matched to a gene. CDR3 loop: CASSPSGQGSTGELFF. The CDR3 nucleotides read TGTGCCAGCTCACCATCGGGACAGGGGTCCACCGGGGAGCTGTTTTTT.

The J gene is TRBJ1-1, the V gene TRBV5-1, with D possibly being TRBD1 (6 bases). Trimming removed 4 bases at V and 7 bases at J, with 17 bases between. Germline CDR1 is SGHRS and CDR2 is YFSETQ. The CDR3 is 14 residues long. The CDR3 DNA follows: TGCGCCAGCAGCCCAATACAGGGTTCAATTGAAGCTTTCTTT. Translating gives CASSPIQGSIEAFF.

The chain couples TRBV3-1 to TRBJ1-2; maybe TRBD1 (5 bases). This CDR3 region has 14 residues. Germline V gene lookup returns CDR1 LGHDT and CDR2 YNNKEL (reference sequence). Trimming took 1 base from V and 5 from J, leaving 11 bases between them. In nucleotides, the CDR3 is TGTGCCAGCAGCCAAGGTGGGAGACAGTATGGCTACACCTTC. This sequence encodes CASSQGGRQYGYTF.

The gene calls are TRBV12-3 or TRBV12-4 and TRBJ2-3; possibly TRBD1 for D (6 bases). With 7 bases removed from V and 6 bases from J, the gap between germline ends came to 14 bases. This CDR3 is built from 13 residues. The CDR3 region is CASTPRGPDTQYF. Written as DNA, the CDR3 is TGTGCCAGCACCCCCAGGGGTCCCGATACGCAGTATTTT.

This clonotype has only a few counts. V gene TRBV5-6 combines with J gene TRBJ2-3; 14 bases are a match to TRBD2. CDR1 is SGHDT and CDR2 is YYEEEE in the germline V gene. The CDR3 totals 16 residues. V lost 3 bases to trimming and J lost 7 bases; unmatched junction nucleotides: 7. DNA of the CDR3: TGTGCCAGCAGCTACGGGACTAGCGGGGGTCTTCATACGCAGTATTTT. Translating it yields CASSYGTSGGLHTQYF.

CDR3 DNA sequence: TGTGCCAGCAGTTTAAGCGGGGGGGTTCACGAGCAGTACTTC. Its protein is CASSLSGGVHEQYF. V usage is TRBV12-3 or TRBV12-4 and J usage is TRBJ2-7, with 10 bases matching TRBD2. The CDR3 contains 14 residues. The V gene end was trimmed by 2 bases and the J gene end by 5 bases; junction bases not matched to a gene: 3.

This clonotype was picked up one time. The chain couples TRBV7-2 to TRBJ1-1; 7 bases map to TRBD1. Germline CDR1 reads SGHTA; CDR2 reads FQGNSA. Trimming took 5 bases from V and 3 from J; bases not matched to a gene: 6. The CDR3 is made up of 14 amino acids. CDR3 nucleotides: TGTGCCAGCAGCATGACAGGGTTGGACACTGAAGCTTTCTTT. It codes for CASSMTGLDTEAFF. Together with reference TRBV7-2 and TRBJ1-1, the CDR3 gives the full variable domain: GAGVSQSPSNKVTEKGKDVELRCDPISGHTALYWYRQSLGQGLEFLIYFQGNSAPDKSGLPSDRFSAERTGGSVSTLTIQRTQQEDSAVYLCASSMTGLDTEAFFGQGTRLTVV.

This clonotype was picked up a small number of times. V is TRBV5-1 and J is TRBJ2-2; D gene unclear. The germline gives CDR1 SGHRS, CDR2 YFSETQ. The CDR3 runs to 15 residues. Trimming left V 3 bases short and J 7 bases short, with 16 bases between. DNA for the CDR3: TGCGCCAGCAGCTCGGCCTGGAGCGTGGGCGGGGAGCTGTTTTTT. Its protein is CASSSAWSVGGELFF.

This clonotype has just a few counts. The chain recombines TRBV30 with TRBJ1-1; D remains ambiguous. This CDR3 spans 12 amino acids. Trimming took 2 bases from V and 7 from J, leaving 11 bases between them. The germline gives CDR1 GTSNPN, CDR2 SVGIG (reference sequence). The CDR3 region has the DNA TGTGCCTGGAGTATGCTTAGTGGTGAAGCTTTCTTT. It encodes CAWSMLSGEAFF.

The rearrangement links TRBV5-1 to TRBJ2-1; D is ambiguous. V lost 5 bases to trimming and J lost 0 bases, with 12 bases between them. The CDR3 has 15 amino acids. Germline V gives CDR1 SGHRS, CDR2 YFSETQ. The CDR3 protein is CASRVGFTSYNEQFF. The CDR3, as DNA: TGCGCCAGCAGGGTAGGGTTTACCTCCTACAATGAGCAGTTCTTC.

The chain joins TRBV9 to TRBJ2-5; 8 bases match TRBD2. J was trimmed by 1 base and V by 3 bases; bases with no gene match: 5. CDR3 size: 15 residues. The germline CDR1 and CDR2 sequences are SGDLS and YYNGEE. For the CDR3, the DNA is TGTGCCAGCAGCGGGCGGGGGGTCAGCCAAGAGACCCAGTACTTC. It encodes CASSGRGVSQETQYF.

The chain has TRBV7-6 and TRBJ2-2, with TRBD2 identical over 8 bases. Trimming removed 1 base from V and 1 base from J; junction bases left unmatched: 8. This CDR3 comprises 18 residues. Germline CDR1 is SGHVS and CDR2 is FNYEAQ. In DNA, the CDR3 is TGTGCCAGCAGCTTAGAGGCTAGCGGGCGGATGAACACCGGGGAGCTGTTTTTT. This gives the protein CASSLEASGRMNTGELFF.

The table lists this clonotype with a few counts. The chain couples TRBV29-1 to TRBJ2-1, with 9 bases fitting TRBD2. CDR3 length: 15 residues. CDR1 SQVTM and CDR2 ANQGSEA come from the germline V gene. Trimming removed 2 bases from V and 2 bases from J; junction bases left unmatched: 4. The CDR3: CSVEWVAGAYNEQFF. Written as DNA, the CDR3 is TGCAGCGTTGAATGGGTAGCGGGGGCCTACAATGAGCAGTTCTTC.

V is TRBV6-6 and J is TRBJ2-5; TRBD1 or TRBD2 may be the D gene (6 bases each). Germline lookup yields CDR1 MNHNY and CDR2 SVGAGI (reference sequence). V was clipped by 10 bases and J by 2 bases, with 20 bases between them. The CDR3 has 15 amino acids. The DNA for the CDR3 is TGTGCCACCAAGACTAGGACAGATCGACAAGAGACCCAGTACTTC. It specifies CATKTRTDRQETQYF.

There are a few counts of this clonotype. V is TRBV7-2 and J is TRBJ2-1, with D maybe TRBD2 (6 bases). CDR1 is SGHTA and CDR2 is FQGNSA in the germline V gene. The CDR3 runs 18 residues. Trimming shortened V by 0 bases and J by 1 base, and 16 bases separated the two germline ends. The CDR3 reads CASSLASSGGGSYNEQFF. DNA of the CDR3: TGTGCCAGCAGCTTAGCTTCATCCGGGGGTGGATCCTACAATGAGCAGTTCTTC.

This clonotype occurred a few times. This rearrangement joins TRBV5-1 to TRBJ2-7; D might be TRBD1 (6 bases). The CDR3 covers 15 residues. From germline, CDR1 is SGHRS and CDR2 YFSETQ. V was shortened by 1 base and J by 3 bases, with 14 bases between the two germline ends. CDR3 DNA sequence: TGCGCCAGCAGCTTGTCTCTACAGGGATTCTACGAGCAGTACTTC. Encoded protein: CASSLSLQGFYEQYF.

The chain combines TRBV27 with TRBJ2-5; unclear D gene. In germline, CDR1 is MNHEY, CDR2 SMNVEV (reference sequence). V was pared by 5 bases and J by 0 bases, with 19 bases between. This CDR3 contains 17 residues. CDR3 coding DNA: TGTGCCAGCAGTCGCCAATCAGGAGTACCGTACCAAGAGACCCAGTACTTC. The encoded protein is CASSRQSGVPYQETQYF.

V is TRBV25-1 and J is TRBJ2-5; D gene uncertain. Trimming removed 4 bases from V and 6 bases from J, with 18 bases in between. Per the germline V gene, CDR1 is MGHDK and CDR2 is SYGVNS. This CDR3 is 15 amino acids long. The CDR3 nucleotides are TGTGCCAGCAGTGCCCACAGCTGGGCAGACCAGACCCAGTACTTC. Protein sequence: CASSAHSWADQTQYF.

This chain connects TRBV12-3 or TRBV12-4 to TRBJ2-7; 7 nucleotides line up with TRBD1. The CDR3 has 15 amino acids. After removal of 5 bases from V and 7 bases from J, the junction contained 14 bases not matched to a gene. CDR3 sequence reads: CASSPRTGLLLEQYF. CDR3 DNA sequence: TGTGCCAGCAGTCCACGGACAGGCCTTCTCCTAGAGCAGTACTTC.

The CDR3 reads CASSDSTGGPTAQHF. As DNA, the CDR3 is TGTGCCAGCAGTGACTCCACCGGGGGCCCCACCGCCCAGCATTTT. The J gene is TRBJ1-5, the V gene TRBV6-4, with a weak D call TRBD1 (6 bases). The CDR3 spans 15 residues. Germline V gene lookup returns CDR1 MRHNA and CDR2 SNTAGT. V lost 0 bases to trimming and J lost 11 bases, with 17 bases between them.

There are a few counts of this clonotype. V is TRBV20-1 and J is TRBJ2-3; possibly TRBD2 for D (6 bases). The V end was cut by 0 bases, the J end by 0 bases, with 10 bases between. CDR1 DFQATT and CDR2 SNEGSKA come from the germline V gene (reference sequence). The CDR3 extends over 15 amino acids. The CDR3: CSARDETRSTDTQYF. The CDR3 DNA sequence: TGCAGTGCTAGAGACGAGACTAGGAGCACAGATACGCAGTATTTT.

This chain joins TRBV20-1 and TRBJ2-6, with D maybe TRBD1 (6 bases). The CDR3 is made up of 19 amino acids. Deletions cut 0 bases from V and 0 bases from J, with 18 bases between. CDR1 is DFQATT and CDR2 is SNEGSKA in the germline V gene (reference sequence). The CDR3 bases are TGCAGTGCTAGAGATGCCTCCAGGGGACGGATCTCTGGGGCCAACGTCCTGACTTTC. It specifies CSARDASRGRISGANVLTF.